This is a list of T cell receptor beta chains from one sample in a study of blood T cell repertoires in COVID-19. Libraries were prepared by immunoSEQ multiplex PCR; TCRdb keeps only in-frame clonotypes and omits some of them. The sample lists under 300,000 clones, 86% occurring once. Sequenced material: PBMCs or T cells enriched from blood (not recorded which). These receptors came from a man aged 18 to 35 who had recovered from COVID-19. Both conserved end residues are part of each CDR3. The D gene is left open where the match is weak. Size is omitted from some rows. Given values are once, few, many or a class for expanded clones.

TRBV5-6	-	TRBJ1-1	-	TGTGCCAGCAGCTCCCGCGGACACGGCGCCACTGAAGCTTTCTTT	CASSSRGHGATEAFF
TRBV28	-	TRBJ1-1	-	TGTGCCAGCAGTTCCCCTAACAGCCCTGAAGCTTTCTTT	CASSSPNSPEAFF
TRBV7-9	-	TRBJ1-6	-	TGTGCCAGCAGCCCCCCTGCCGGTTCACCCCTCCACTTT	CASSPPAGSPLHF
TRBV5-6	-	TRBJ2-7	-	TGTGCCAGCAGCTTGGGTTTCAGGGGTGAGCAGTACTTC	CASSLGFRGEQYF
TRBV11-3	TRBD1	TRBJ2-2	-	TGTGCCAGCAGCTTAAATACAGGGGCCACCGGGGAGCTGTTTTTT	CASSLNTGATGELFF
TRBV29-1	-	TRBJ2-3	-	TGCAGCGTTGATGGGGGGAGGAGCACAGATACGCAGTATTTT	CSVDGGRSTDTQYF
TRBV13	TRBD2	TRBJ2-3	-	TGTGCCAGCAGTTGGAGCCTAGCGGGAGGGGCGGCCACAGATACGCAGTATTTT	CASSWSLAGGAATDTQYF
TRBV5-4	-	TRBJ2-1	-	TGTGCCAGCAGGGACGGAGGGGACAATGAGCAGTTCTTC	CASRDGGDNEQFF
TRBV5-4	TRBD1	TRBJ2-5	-	TGTGCCACCAGCCCGCGACAGGGGCGCGAGACCCAGTACTTC	CATSPRQGRETQYF
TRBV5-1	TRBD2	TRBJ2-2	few	TGCGCCAGCAATGGACTAGCGGGAGGAAGCACCGGGGAGCTGTTTTTT	CASNGLAGGSTGELFF
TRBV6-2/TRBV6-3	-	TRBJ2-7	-	TGTGCCAGCAGTAGCACCGGGGAATACGAGCAGTACTTC	CASSSTGEYEQYF
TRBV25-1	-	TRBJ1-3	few	TGTGCCAGCAGTGACCAGGTCAGCTCTGGAAACACCATATATTTT	CASSDQVSSGNTIYF
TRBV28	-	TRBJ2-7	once	TGTGCCAGCAGTTTATACGGCCAGGGCCTCTACGAGCAGTACTTC	CASSLYGQGLYEQYF
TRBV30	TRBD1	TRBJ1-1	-	TGTGCCTGGGGACAGGCGAACACTGAAGCTTTCTTT	CAWGQANTEAFF
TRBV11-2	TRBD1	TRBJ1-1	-	TGTGCCAGCAGCTTACAACTGGGACAGGGTCCGACTGAAGCTTTCTTT	CASSLQLGQGPTEAFF
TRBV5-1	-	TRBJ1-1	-	TGCGCCAGCAGCTTGGGCCAGGTTAACACTGAAGCTTTCTTT	CASSLGQVNTEAFF
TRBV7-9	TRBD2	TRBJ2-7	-	TGTGCCAGCAGCTTAGCGGCTAGCGGGAGCCAAGACGAGCAGTACTTC	CASSLAASGSQDEQYF
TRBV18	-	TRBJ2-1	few	TGTGCCAGCTCACCCGGGTTGTCCAATGAGCAGTTCTTC	CASSPGLSNEQFF
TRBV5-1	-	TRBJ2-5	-	TGCGCCAGCAGCTTACCGGAAGAGACCCAGTACTTC	CASSLPEETQYF
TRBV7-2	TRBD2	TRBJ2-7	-	TGTGCCAGCAGCTTACAAGCGGGGGGGGCCTACGAGCAGTACTTC	CASSLQAGGAYEQYF